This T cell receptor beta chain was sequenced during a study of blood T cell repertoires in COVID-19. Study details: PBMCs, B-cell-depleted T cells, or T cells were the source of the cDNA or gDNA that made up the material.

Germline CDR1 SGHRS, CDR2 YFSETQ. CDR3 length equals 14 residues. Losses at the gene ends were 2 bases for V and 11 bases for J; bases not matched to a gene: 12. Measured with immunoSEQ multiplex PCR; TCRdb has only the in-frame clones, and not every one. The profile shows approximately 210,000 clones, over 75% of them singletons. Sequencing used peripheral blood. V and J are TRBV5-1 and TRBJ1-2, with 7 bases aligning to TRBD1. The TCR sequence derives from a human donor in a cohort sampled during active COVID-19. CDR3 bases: TGCGCCAGCAGCTTCGGACAGGAAAGCCGTTTTTACACCTTC. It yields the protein CASSFGQESRFYTF.